This T cell receptor (beta chain) comes out of a study of blood T cell repertoires in COVID-19. Study-level information: Sample material is recorded as cDNA or gDNA derived from T cells, B-cell-depleted T cells, or PBMCs.

Authors' data handling: Counts of nucleated cells, estimated from reference gene primer amplification, were obtained. Generated by immunoSEQ multiplex PCR, the TCRdb table keeps only in-frame clones and is missing some. V, J and clone size were drawn from that table, and D and trimming were deduced from the DNA. The table has roughly 340,000 clones, around nine tenths seen once; the top ten hold around 7.9%. V was pared by 1 base and J by 5 bases, with 13 bases of the junction left unmatched. The CDR3 sequence is 17 residues long. Germline V gene lookup returns CDR1 LGHDT and CDR2 YNNKEL (reference sequence). This clone was detected only a few times.

Sequenced material: peripheral blood. V gene TRBV3-1 (or the pseudogene TRBV3-2) combines with J gene TRBJ1-2; 7 nucleotides agree with TRBD1. The sequence came from an older woman with COVID-19, enrolled during active disease. The CDR3 protein is CASSQAPGQKVIYGYTF. The CDR3 DNA follows: TGTGCCAGCAGCCAAGCCCCGGGACAGAAAGTCATTTATGGCTACACCTTC.